This T cell receptor (beta chain) derives from a study of cytomegalovirus exposure and HLA in healthy donors. About the research overall: Earlier work reported around 110 million unique TCR beta sequences from some 180 million T cells.

Details on this clone: No antigen is known for it.

PCR amplification relied on 60 Vbeta primers (plus 13 Jbeta primers). Profiling relied on immunoSEQ multiplex PCR, and the TCRdb table lists in-frame clones only, not all of them. The data contain 130,000 to 150,000 clones, roughly 80% of them singletons. Study findings and constraints: In a later analysis, a missense DCLRE1C variant was linked to TCR beta V- and J-gene trimming. In a later analysis, several top co-occurrence clusters appeared linked to parvovirus B19, influenza, CMV and Epstein-Barr virus.

V shed 5 bases and J shed 0 bases, with 11 bases lying between them. The CDR3 has 15 amino acids. CDR1 and CDR2 (germline): SGDLS, YYNGEE. V usage is TRBV9 and J usage is TRBJ1-4, with D uncertain. The material sequenced was PBMCs. The source is a man between 18 and 29 years old in good health and CMV-seronegative. The DNA of the CDR3 is TGTGCCAGCAGTAGGGAGGTTGCAACTAATGAAAAACTGTTTTTT. As protein: CASSREVATNEKLFF.